These 14 T cell receptor beta chains came from one sample sequenced in a study of blood T cell repertoires in COVID-19. Libraries were prepared by immunoSEQ multiplex PCR; TCRdb keeps only in-frame clonotypes and omits some of them. The table lists about 220,000 clones, 85% to 90% of them singletons, with over 13% in the top ten. Sequencing was performed on PBMCs or T cells enriched from blood (not recorded which). The receptor set was obtained from a man aged 25-40 years who had been exposed to COVID-19.

Points on this clone: An end of the junction does not agree with germline; a read error may underlie this. V and J are TRBV6-5 and TRBJ2-5; 8 bases match TRBD1. Germline-derived CDR1 and CDR2 are MNHEY and SVGAGI. This CDR3 has 15 amino acids. CDR3 protein: CANSYRQGAGETQYF. In nucleotides, the CDR3 is TGTGCCAACAGTTACCGCCAGGGGGCGGGTGAGACCCAGTACTTC.

The genes are TRBV6-5 and TRBJ1-2; 8 bases fit TRBD1. V was pared by 7 bases and J by 8 bases, with 9 bases of the junction left unmatched. Germline V CDR1 and CDR2: MNHEY, SVGAGI. The CDR3 consists of 13 residues. The CDR3 nucleotides read TGTGCCAGCAACGGACAGGGTCCCAGCGGCTACACCTTC. Amino acid sequence: CASNGQGPSGYTF.

This sequence joins TRBV9 and TRBJ2-3; maybe TRBD2 (7 bases). The CDR3 loop spans 16 amino acids. CDR1 SGDLS and CDR2 YYNGEE come from the germline V gene. V lost 1 base to trimming and J lost 5 bases, with 17 bases between them. DNA for the CDR3: TGTGCCAGCAGCGTAATCCCGGGGGGCCGGGGAGATACGCAGTATTTT. This encodes CASSVIPGGRGDTQYF.

This chain connects TRBV5-1 to TRBJ1-4, with TRBD1 matching 7 bases. Germline CDR1 and CDR2: SGHRS and YFSETQ. V dropped 4 bases and J dropped 4; count of bases not matched to a gene: 7. There are 15 residues in the CDR3. CDR3 sequence (DNA): TGCGCCAGCAGCCGGACGGGACAGCTTAATGAAAAACTGTTTTTT. Residues: CASSRTGQLNEKLFF.

This clone occurred once. This chain links TRBV5-1 with TRBJ1-1; 7 bases align to TRBD1. The CDR3 has 16 residues. Germline lookup yields CDR1 SGHRS and CDR2 YFSETQ. The V gene end was trimmed by 4 bases and the J gene end by 1 base; junction bases not matched to a gene: 10. The CDR3 reads CASSPRQGGSNTEAFF. The CDR3 bases are TGCGCCAGCAGCCCAAGACAGGGCGGGTCGAACACTGAAGCTTTCTTT. The whole variable domain, remainder taken from reference TRBV5-1 and TRBJ1-1, is KAGVTQTPRYLIKTRGQQVTLSCSPISGHRSVSWYQQTPGQGLQFLFEYFSETQRNKGNFPGRFSGRQFSNSRSEMNVSTLELGDSALYLCASSPRQGGSNTEAFFGQGTRLTVV.

The V and J genes are TRBV6-5 and TRBJ2-2, with D perhaps TRBD1 (6 bases). V was cut by 11 bases and J by 2 bases, with 9 bases left in between. This CDR3 comprises 12 residues. Germline CDR1 reads MNHEY; CDR2 reads SVGAGI. The CDR3 sequence: CAVQGNTGELFF. CDR3 in DNA: TGTGCCGTACAGGGAAACACCGGGGAGCTGTTTTTT.

This clone turned up a few times. V usage is TRBV5-1 and J usage is TRBJ2-1; perhaps TRBD1 as D (6 bases). Trimming removed 2 bases at V and 9 bases at J, with 15 bases between. This CDR3 has 14 residues. Germline V gene data show CDR1 as SGHRS and CDR2 as YFSETQ. The CDR3: CASSFPGGGPEQFF. The DNA of the CDR3 is TGCGCCAGCAGCTTCCCCGGTGGGGGCCCTGAGCAGTTCTTC.

The CDR3 DNA follows: TGTGCCATCACGGGACAGACGGACTCACCCCTCCACTTT. Encoded protein: CAITGQTDSPLHF. The genes are TRBV10-3 and TRBJ1-6; 7 bases agree with TRBD1. Per the germline V gene, CDR1 is ENHRY and CDR2 is SYGVKD. The CDR3 is 13 amino acids. V was clipped by 7 bases and J by 10 bases; unmatched bases: 7.

This clone was detected a few times. V usage is TRBV7-9 and J usage is TRBJ1-2; D not certain. Germline loops: CDR1 SEHNR, CDR2 FQNEAQ (reference sequence). This CDR3 is 14 amino acids long. Trimming shortened V by 2 bases and J by 8 bases, and 15 bases separated the two germline ends. CDR3 sequence reads: CASSLTGSLRGYTF. CDR3 nucleotide sequence: TGTGCCAGCAGCTTAACCGGGAGCCTTAGGGGCTACACCTTC.

CDR3 sequence (DNA): TGCGCCAGCAGCTCACTACCAACAGGGGGATTGGGTGAAAAACTGTTTTTT. Translated: CASSSLPTGGLGEKLFF. The gene calls are TRBV5-1 and TRBJ1-4, with 8 bases lining up with TRBD1. The CDR3 is 17 residues long. V lost 3 bases and J lost 7; bases outside the gene matches: 14. Germline V gene lookup returns CDR1 SGHRS and CDR2 YFSETQ.

The J gene is TRBJ1-6, the V gene TRBV9; 8 bases fit TRBD1. J lost 12 bases, V lost 6 bases, and 5 bases had no gene match. The CDR3 is 12 amino acids. Per germline, CDR1 SGDLS and CDR2 YYNGEE. CDR3 amino acids: CASNRGAGPLHF. CDR3 bases: TGTGCCAGCAACAGGGGGGCTGGACCCCTCCACTTT. The variable domain in full, with the rest retrieved from reference TRBV9 and TRBJ1-6, is DSGVTQTPKHLITATGQRVTLRCSPRSGDLSVYWYQQSLDQGLQFLIQYYNGEERAKGNILERFSAQQFPDLHSELNLSSLELGDSALYFCASNRGAGPLHFGNGTRLTVT.

The V gene is TRBV21-1, the J gene TRBJ2-7; the tabulated D call, TRBD2, remains unverified against the DNA. TRBV21-1 is listed as a pseudogene. The CDR3 contains 18 residues. The CDR3 nucleotides read TGTGCCAGCAGCAAAGTGCGGGGGCTCCTAACCACGAGATACGAGCAGTACTTC. Translation gives CASSKVRGLLTTRYEQYF.

This clone came up once. The genes are TRBV25-1 and TRBJ1-1; 9 bases map to TRBD1. Looked up from germline, CDR1 is MGHDK and CDR2 is SYGVNS. This CDR3 is 13 amino acids long. V dropped 7 bases and J dropped 7; count of bases not matched to a gene: 7. The DNA of the CDR3 is TGTGCCAGCACCGGACAGGGGCGCTTTGAAGCTTTCTTT. This encodes CASTGQGRFEAFF.

The rearrangement joins TRBV12-3 or TRBV12-4 to TRBJ1-2; no clear D. V lost 3 bases and J lost 4, with 6 bases in between. The CDR3 extends over 12 amino acids. In nucleotides, the CDR3 is TGTGCCAGCAGTTTTTGGGCCTATGGCTACACCTTC. This translates into CASSFWAYGYTF.